The 5 T cell receptor beta chains below were found in one sample sequenced in a study of cytomegalovirus exposure and HLA in healthy donors. The study ran its PCR with 60 Vbeta and 13 Jbeta primers. This table comes from immunoSEQ multiplex PCR, and its TCRdb copy is limited to in-frame clones, with some not included. The sample lists about 34,000 clones; around nine tenths were seen once. The sequenced sample consisted of PBMCs. The receptors shown here come from a boy younger than 18 in good health and CMV-seronegative.

This clone was counted between two and nine times. The J gene is TRBJ2-5, the V gene TRBV30; D possibly corresponds to TRBD1 (8 bases). There are 16 residues in the CDR3. Trimming shortened V by 2 bases and J by 4 bases, and 20 bases separated the two germline ends. Germline V gene sequence: CDR1 GTSNPN, CDR2 SVGIG (reference sequence). The CDR3 is CAWSRWESGTGETQYF. CDR3 sequence (DNA): TGTGCCTGGAGTAGATGGGAAAGCGGGACAGGAGAGACCCAGTACTTC.

This chain links TRBV6-1 with TRBJ2-7, with 7 bases identical to TRBD2. The CDR3 is 15 amino acids. Trimming at V came to 6 bases and at J to 2 bases, leaving 10 bases not matched to a gene. Germline values: CDR1 MNHNS, CDR2 SASEGT. The CDR3 DNA is TGTGCCAGCAGAGAGCTAGCGGTCGAGGCCTACGAGCAGTACTTC. Its protein product is CASRELAVEAYEQYF.

The chain employs TRBV6-6 and TRBJ2-3; TRBD2 agrees at 7 bases. CDR3 length equals 15 residues. V lost 0 bases to trimming and J lost 0 bases; unmatched junction nucleotides: 0. Germline V gene data show CDR1 as MNHNY and CDR2 as SVGAGI (reference sequence). The DNA for the CDR3 is TGTGCCAGCAGTTACTCCGGGGGGAGCACAGATACGCAGTATTTT. It codes for CASSYSGGSTDTQYF.

The CDR3 nucleotides are TGTGCCAGCAGTTCTACAGGGTGGGACACTGAAGCTTTCTTT. It encodes CASSSTGWDTEAFF. The chain carries TRBV6-1 and TRBJ1-1, with D maybe TRBD1 (6 bases). The V and J ends lost 5 bases and 3 bases respectively, with 13 bases between them. Germline values: CDR1 MNHNS, CDR2 SASEGT. This CDR3 is built from 14 residues.

The CDR3 loop reads CASSRTGDSYNEQFF. The CDR3 DNA reads as TGTGCCAGCAGCCGGACAGGGGACTCCTACAATGAGCAGTTCTTC. The V call is TRBV5-5, the J call TRBJ2-1; 9 bases align to TRBD1. CDR1 is SGHKS, CDR2 YYEKEE, per germline (reference sequence). The CDR3 contains 15 residues. The V and J ends lost 4 bases and 0 bases, in that order; junction bases with no gene match: 2. Supplemented by reference TRBV5-5 and TRBJ2-1, the full variable domain reads DAGVTQSPTHLIKTRGQQVTLRCSPISGHKSVSWYQQVLGQGPQFIFQYYEKEERGRGNFPDRFSARQFPNYSSELNVNALLLGDSALYLCASSRTGDSYNEQFFGPGTRLTVL.